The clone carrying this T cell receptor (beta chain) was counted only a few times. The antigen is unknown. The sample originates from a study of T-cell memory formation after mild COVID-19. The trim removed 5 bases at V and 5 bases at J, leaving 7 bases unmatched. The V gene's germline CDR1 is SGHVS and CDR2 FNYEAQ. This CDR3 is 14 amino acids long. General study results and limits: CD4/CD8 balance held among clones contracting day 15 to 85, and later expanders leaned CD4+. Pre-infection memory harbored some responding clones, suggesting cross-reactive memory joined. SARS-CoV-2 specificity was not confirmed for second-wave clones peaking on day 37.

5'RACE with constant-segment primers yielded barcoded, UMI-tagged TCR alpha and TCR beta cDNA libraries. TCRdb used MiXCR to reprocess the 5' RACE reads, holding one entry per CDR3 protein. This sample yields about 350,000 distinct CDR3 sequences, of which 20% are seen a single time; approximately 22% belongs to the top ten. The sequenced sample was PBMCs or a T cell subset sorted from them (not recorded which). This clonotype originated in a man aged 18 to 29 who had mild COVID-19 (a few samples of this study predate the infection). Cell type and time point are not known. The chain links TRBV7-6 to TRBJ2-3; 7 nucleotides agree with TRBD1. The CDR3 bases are TGTGCCAGCAGCGACAGGGCACTGGGAGATACGCAGTATTTT. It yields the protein CASSDRALGDTQYF.